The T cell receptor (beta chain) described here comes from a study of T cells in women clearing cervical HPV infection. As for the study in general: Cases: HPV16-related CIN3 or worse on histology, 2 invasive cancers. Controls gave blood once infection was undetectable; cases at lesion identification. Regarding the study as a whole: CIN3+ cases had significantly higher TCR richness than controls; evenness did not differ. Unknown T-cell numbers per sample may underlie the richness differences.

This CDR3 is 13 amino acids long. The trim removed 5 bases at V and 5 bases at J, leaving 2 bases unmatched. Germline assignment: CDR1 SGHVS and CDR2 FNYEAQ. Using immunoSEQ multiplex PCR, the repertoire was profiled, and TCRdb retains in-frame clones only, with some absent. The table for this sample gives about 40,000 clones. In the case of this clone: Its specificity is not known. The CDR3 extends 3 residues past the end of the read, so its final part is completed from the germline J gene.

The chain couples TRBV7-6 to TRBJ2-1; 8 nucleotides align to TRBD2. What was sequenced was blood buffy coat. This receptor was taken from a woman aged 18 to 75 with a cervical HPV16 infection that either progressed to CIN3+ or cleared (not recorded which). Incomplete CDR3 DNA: TGTGCCAGCAGCATACTAGCGGACAATGAG. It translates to CASSILADNE. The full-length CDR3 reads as CASSILADNEQFF.